The 5 T cell receptor beta chains reported below all come from one sample, sequenced in a study of blood T cell repertoires in COVID-19. Measured with immunoSEQ multiplex PCR; TCRdb has only the in-frame clones, and not every one. In the table there are tens of thousands of clones, 87% of which are singletons. The sample consisted of peripheral blood. The receptors were sampled from a male donor with acute or convalescent COVID-19.

The chain employs TRBV7-2 and TRBJ1-1, with a tentative D call TRBD1 (5 bases). This CDR3 comprises 14 residues. Trimming removed 7 bases from V and 2 bases from J, with 14 bases in between. CDR1 is SGHTA, CDR2 FQGNSA, per germline. DNA for the CDR3: TGTGCCAGCACCAACCGGGGGGGTAACACTGAAGCTTTCTTT. This encodes CASTNRGGNTEAFF.

The chain recombines TRBV27 with TRBJ2-1; 8 nucleotides line up with TRBD1. Germline V gives CDR1 MNHEY, CDR2 SMNVEV (reference sequence). V lost 3 bases and J lost 1; bases outside the gene matches: 8. The CDR3 has 17 residues. The DNA for the CDR3 is TGTGCCAGCAGTTTTCTCCAGGGGGCCTTTTCCTACAATGAGCAGTTCTTC. Its translation is CASSFLQGAFSYNEQFF.

The CDR3 nucleotides are TGTGCCAGTAGTTCTGTAGCGGGGGGGCACAATGAGCAGTTCTTC. This translates into CASSSVAGGHNEQFF. The chain recombines TRBV19 with TRBJ2-1; 11 bases are shared with TRBD2. Germline values: CDR1 LNHDA, CDR2 SQIVND (reference sequence). The trim removed 5 bases at V and 5 bases at J, leaving 5 bases unmatched. CDR3 size: 15 residues.

The chain carries TRBV6-5 and TRBJ1-1; a weak D match, TRBD1 (5 bases). The CDR3 is made up of 11 amino acids. Trimming cost V 11 bases and J 4 bases, with 11 bases left between them. Germline CDR1 and CDR2: MNHEY and SVGAGI. The CDR3 here is CAGGGSTEAFF. CDR3 in DNA: TGTGCCGGGGGGGGAAGCACTGAAGCTTTCTTT.

This clone has only one observation. The V call is TRBV6-1, the J call TRBJ2-7; 9 bases are shared with TRBD2. V was clipped by 3 bases and J by 4 bases; unmatched bases: 7. CDR3 size: 15 residues. CDR1 and CDR2 (germline): MNHNS, SASEGT. The CDR3 protein is CASSESTSGSYEQYF. The CDR3 DNA follows: TGTGCCAGCAGTGAGTCTACTAGCGGGTCGTACGAGCAGTACTTC.